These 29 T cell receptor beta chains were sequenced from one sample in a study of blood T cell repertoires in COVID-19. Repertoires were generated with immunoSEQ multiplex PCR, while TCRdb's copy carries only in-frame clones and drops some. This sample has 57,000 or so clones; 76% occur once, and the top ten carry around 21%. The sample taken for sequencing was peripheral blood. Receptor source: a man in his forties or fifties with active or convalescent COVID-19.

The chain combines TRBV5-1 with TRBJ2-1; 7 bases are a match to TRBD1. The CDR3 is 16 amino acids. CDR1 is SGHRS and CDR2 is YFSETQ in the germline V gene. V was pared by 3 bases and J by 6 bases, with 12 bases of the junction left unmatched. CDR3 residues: CASSWGTAGIPNEQFF. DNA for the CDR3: TGCGCCAGCAGCTGGGGGACAGCTGGGATCCCCAATGAGCAGTTCTTC.

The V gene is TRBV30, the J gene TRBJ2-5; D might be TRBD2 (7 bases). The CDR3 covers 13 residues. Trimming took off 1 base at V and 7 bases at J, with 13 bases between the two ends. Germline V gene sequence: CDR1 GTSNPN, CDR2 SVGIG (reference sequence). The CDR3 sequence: CAWSAGGAGTQYF. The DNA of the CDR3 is TGTGCCTGGAGTGCGGGGGGCGCCGGGACCCAGTACTTC.

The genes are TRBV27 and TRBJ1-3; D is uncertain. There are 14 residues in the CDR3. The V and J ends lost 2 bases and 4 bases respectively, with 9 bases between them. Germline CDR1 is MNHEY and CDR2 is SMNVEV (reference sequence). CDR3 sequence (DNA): TGTGCCAGCAGTTTAGTGCCAGGCGGAAACACCATATATTTT. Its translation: CASSLVPGGNTIYF.

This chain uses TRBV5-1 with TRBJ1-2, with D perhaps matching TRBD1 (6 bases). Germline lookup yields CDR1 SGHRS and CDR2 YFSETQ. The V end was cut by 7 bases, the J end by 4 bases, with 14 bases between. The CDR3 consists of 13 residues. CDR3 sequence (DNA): TGCGCCAGCGGACAGTCTCACTCCTATGGCTACACCTTC. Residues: CASGQSHSYGYTF.

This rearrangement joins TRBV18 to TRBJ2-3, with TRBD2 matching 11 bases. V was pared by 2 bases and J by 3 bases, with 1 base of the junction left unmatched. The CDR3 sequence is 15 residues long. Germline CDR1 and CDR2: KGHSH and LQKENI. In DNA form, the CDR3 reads TGTGCCAGCTCACCATCTAGCGGGGGGACAGATACGCAGTATTTT. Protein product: CASSPSSGGTDTQYF.

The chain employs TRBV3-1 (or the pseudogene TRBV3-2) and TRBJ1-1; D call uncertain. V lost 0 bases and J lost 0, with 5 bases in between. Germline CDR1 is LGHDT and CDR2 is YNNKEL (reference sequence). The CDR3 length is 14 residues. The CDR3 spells CASSQDTVNTEAFF. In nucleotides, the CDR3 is TGTGCCAGCAGCCAAGATACGGTGAACACTGAAGCTTTCTTT.

CDR3 protein: CASGGVTDTQYF. Written as DNA, the CDR3 is TGTGCCAGCGGAGGGGTCACAGATACGCAGTATTTT. The chain links TRBV5-4 to TRBJ2-3, with TRBD2 as a possible D gene (6 bases). Germline CDR1 and CDR2: SGHNT and YYREEE (reference sequence). V was shortened by 7 bases and J by 2 bases, with 8 bases between the two germline ends. The CDR3 is 12 amino acids.

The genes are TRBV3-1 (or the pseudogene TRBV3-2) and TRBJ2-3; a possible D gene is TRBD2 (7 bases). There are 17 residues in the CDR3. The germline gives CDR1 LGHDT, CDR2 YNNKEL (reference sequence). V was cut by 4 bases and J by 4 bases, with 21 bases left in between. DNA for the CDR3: TGTGCCAGCAGCCCGCCGACAGCGGGACCAGGGGCAGATACGCAGTATTTT. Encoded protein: CASSPPTAGPGADTQYF.

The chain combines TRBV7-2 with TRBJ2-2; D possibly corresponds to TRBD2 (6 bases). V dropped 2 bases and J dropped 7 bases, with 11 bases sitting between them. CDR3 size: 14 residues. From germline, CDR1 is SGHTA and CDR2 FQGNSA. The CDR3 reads CASSLRRGYGELFF. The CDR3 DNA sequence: TGTGCCAGCAGCTTAAGGCGGGGTTACGGGGAGCTGTTTTTT.

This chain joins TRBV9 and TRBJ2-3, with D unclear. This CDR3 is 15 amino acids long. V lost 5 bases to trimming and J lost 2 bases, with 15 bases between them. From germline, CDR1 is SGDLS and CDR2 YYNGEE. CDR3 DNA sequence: TGTGCCAGCAGTCCATCTCTAGGCAACACAGATACGCAGTATTTT. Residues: CASSPSLGNTDTQYF.

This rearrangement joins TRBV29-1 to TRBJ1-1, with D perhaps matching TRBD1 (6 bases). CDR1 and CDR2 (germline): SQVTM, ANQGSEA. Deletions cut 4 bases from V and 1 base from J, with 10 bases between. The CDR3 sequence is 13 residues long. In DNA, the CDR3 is TGCAGCGTTGGTAAGACAGGGAACACTGAAGCTTTCTTT. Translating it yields CSVGKTGNTEAFF.

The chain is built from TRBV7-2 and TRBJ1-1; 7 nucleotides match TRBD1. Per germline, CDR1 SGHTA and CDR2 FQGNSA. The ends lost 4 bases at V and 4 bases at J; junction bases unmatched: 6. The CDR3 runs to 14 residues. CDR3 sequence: CASSWGQTTTEAFF. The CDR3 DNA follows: TGTGCCAGCAGCTGGGGACAGACAACCACTGAAGCTTTCTTT.

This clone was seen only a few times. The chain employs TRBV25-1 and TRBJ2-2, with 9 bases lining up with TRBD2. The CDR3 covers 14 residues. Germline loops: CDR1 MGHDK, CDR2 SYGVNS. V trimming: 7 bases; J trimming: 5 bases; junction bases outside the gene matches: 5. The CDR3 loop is CASISGSITGELFF. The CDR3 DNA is TGTGCCAGCATTAGCGGGAGCATTACCGGGGAGCTGTTTTTT. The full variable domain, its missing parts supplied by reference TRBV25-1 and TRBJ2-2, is EADIYQTPRYLVIGTGKKITLECSQTMGHDKMYWYQQDPGMELHLIHYSYGVNSTEKGDLSSESTVSRIRTEHFPLTLESARPSHTSQYLCASISGSITGELFFGEGSRLTVL.

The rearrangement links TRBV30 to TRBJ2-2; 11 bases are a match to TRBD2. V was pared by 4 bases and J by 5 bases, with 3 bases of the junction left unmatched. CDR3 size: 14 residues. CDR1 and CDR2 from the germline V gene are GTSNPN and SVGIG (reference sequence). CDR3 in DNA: TGTGCCTGGAAGGGACTAGCGGCAACCGGGGAGCTGTTTTTT. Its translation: CAWKGLAATGELFF.

The CDR3 sequence is CASTSQGRQGNQPQHF. As DNA, the CDR3 is TGTGCCAGCACCTCTCAAGGAAGACAGGGCAATCAGCCCCAGCATTTT. The chain joins TRBV7-8 to TRBJ1-5, with a possible D match to TRBD1 (6 bases). CDR1 is SGHVS and CDR2 is FQNEAQ in the germline V gene. The CDR3 consists of 16 residues. Trimming removed 7 bases at V and 2 bases at J, with 18 bases between.

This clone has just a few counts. CDR3 sequence (DNA): TGTGCCAGCAGCCGACCGCAGGACAGGGAGGCTTTCTTT. It encodes CASSRPQDREAFF. The V and J genes are TRBV7-6 and TRBJ1-1; 8 positions match TRBD1. Germline V gene lookup returns CDR1 SGHVS and CDR2 FNYEAQ. This CDR3 is built from 13 residues. Trimming removed 5 bases from V and 11 bases from J; junction bases left unmatched: 10.

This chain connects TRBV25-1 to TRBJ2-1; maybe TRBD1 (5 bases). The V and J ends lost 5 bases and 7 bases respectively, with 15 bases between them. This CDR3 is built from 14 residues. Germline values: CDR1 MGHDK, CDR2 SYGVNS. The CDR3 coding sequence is TGTGCCAGCAGTAAGGGGTCCCCCGGGAATGAGCAGTTCTTC. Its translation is CASSKGSPGNEQFF. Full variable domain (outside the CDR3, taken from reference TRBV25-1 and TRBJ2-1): EADIYQTPRYLVIGTGKKITLECSQTMGHDKMYWYQQDPGMELHLIHYSYGVNSTEKGDLSSESTVSRIRTEHFPLTLESARPSHTSQYLCASSKGSPGNEQFFGPGTRLTVL.

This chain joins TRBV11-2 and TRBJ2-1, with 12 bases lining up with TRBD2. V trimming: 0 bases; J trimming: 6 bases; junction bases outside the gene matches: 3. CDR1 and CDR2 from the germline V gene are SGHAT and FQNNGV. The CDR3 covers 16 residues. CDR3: CASSLELAGGFNEQFF. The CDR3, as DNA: TGTGCCAGCAGCTTAGAGCTAGCGGGGGGGTTCAATGAGCAGTTCTTC.

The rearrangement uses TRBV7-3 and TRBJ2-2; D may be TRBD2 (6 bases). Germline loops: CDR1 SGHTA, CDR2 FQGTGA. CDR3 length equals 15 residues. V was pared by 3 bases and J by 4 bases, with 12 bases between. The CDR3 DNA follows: TGTGCCAGCAGCTTCGGGACTGGAGTCACCGGGGAGCTGTTTTTT. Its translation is CASSFGTGVTGELFF.

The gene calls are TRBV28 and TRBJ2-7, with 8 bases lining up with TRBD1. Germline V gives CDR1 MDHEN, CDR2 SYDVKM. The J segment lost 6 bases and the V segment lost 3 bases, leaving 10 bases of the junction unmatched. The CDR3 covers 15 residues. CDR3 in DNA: TGTGCCAGCAGTTTGATCGGCAGGGGGCTAAGCGAGCAGTACTTC. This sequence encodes CASSLIGRGLSEQYF.

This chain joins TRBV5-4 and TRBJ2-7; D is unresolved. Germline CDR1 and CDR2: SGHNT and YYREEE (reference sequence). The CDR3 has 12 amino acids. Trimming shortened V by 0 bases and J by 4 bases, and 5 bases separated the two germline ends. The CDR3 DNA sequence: TGTGCCAGCAGCTTGGACGGTTACGAGCAGTACTTC. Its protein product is CASSLDGYEQYF. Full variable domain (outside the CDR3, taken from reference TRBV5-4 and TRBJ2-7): ETGVTQSPTHLIKTRGQQVTLRCSSQSGHNTVSWYQQALGQGPQFIFQYYREEENGRGNFPPRFSGLQFPNYSSELNVNALELDDSALYLCASSLDGYEQYFGPGTRLTVT.

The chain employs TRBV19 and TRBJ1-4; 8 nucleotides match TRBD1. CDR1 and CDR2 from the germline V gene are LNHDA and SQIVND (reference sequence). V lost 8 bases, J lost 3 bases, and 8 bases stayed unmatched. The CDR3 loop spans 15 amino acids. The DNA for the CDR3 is TGTGCCAGTTCGGGACAGGATTCCTCTAATGAAAAACTGTTTTTT. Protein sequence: CASSGQDSSNEKLFF. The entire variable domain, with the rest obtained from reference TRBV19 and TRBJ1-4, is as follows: DGGITQSPKYLFRKEGQNVTLSCEQNLNHDAMYWYRQDPGQGLRLIYYSQIVNDFQKGDIAEGYSVSREKKESFPLTVTSAQKNPTAFYLCASSGQDSSNEKLFFGSGTQLSVL.

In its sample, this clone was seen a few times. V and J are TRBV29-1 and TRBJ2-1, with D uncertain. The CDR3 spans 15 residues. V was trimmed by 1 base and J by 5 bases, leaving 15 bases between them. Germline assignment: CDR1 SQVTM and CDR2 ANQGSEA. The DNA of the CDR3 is TGCAGCGTTGAAGGCAGACTTGGAGTAAACAATGAGCAGTTCTTC. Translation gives CSVEGRLGVNNEQFF.

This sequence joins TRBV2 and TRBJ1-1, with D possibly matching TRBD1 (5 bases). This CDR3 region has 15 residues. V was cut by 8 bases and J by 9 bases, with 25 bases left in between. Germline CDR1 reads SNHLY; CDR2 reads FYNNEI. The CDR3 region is CASRPLVGTFLQAFF. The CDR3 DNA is TGTGCCAGCCGACCACTAGTTGGGACTTTCCTGCAAGCTTTCTTT.

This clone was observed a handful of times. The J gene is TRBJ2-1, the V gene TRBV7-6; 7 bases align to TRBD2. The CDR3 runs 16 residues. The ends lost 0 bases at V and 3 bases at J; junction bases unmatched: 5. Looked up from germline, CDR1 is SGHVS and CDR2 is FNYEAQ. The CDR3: CASSLAPGGYYNEQFF. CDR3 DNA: TGTGCCAGCAGCTTAGCTCCGGGGGGTTACTACAATGAGCAGTTCTTC.

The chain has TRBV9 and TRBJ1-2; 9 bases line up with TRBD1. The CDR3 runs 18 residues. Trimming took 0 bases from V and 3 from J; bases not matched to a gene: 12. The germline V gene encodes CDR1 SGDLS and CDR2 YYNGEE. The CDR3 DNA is TGTGCCAGCAGCGTAGGGGAGGGACAGGGCTTGCATCACTATGGCTACACCTTC. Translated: CASSVGEGQGLHHYGYTF.

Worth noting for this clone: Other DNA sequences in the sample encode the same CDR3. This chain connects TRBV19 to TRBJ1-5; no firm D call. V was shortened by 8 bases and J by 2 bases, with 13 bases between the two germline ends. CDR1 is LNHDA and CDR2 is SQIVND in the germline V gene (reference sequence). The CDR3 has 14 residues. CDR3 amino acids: CASGPAGGNQPQHF. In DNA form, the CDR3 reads TGTGCCAGTGGCCCAGCGGGTGGCAATCAGCCCCAGCATTTT. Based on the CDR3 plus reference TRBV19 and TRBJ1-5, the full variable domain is DGGITQSPKYLFRKEGQNVTLSCEQNLNHDAMYWYRQDPGQGLRLIYYSQIVNDFQKGDIAEGYSVSREKKESFPLTVTSAQKNPTAFYLCASGPAGGNQPQHFGDGTRLSIL.

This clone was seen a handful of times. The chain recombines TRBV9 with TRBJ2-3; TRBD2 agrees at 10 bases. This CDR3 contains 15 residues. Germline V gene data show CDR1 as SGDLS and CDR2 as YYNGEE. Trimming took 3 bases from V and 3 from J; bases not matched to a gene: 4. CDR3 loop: CASSASGGVTDTQYF. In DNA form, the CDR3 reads TGTGCCAGCAGCGCGAGCGGGGGGGTAACAGATACGCAGTATTTT.

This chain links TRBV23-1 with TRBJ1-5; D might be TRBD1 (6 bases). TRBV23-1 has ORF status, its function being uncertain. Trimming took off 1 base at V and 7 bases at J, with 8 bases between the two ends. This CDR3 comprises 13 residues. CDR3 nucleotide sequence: TGCGCCAGCAGTCAATACAGGGCCCAGCCCCAGCATTTT. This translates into CASSQYRAQPQHF.